Below, 25 T cell receptor beta chains from the same sample are listed, as sequenced in a study of identical twins listed by TCRdb under 2016. The library was produced with 5' RACE. Sequencing used an Illumina HiSeq 2000. TCRdb reprocessed the public reads (quality trimming at Q25 with fastp, clone calling with MiXCR) and kept in-frame beta chains. All rows with the same CDR3 protein become a single entry with the most common DNA and genes. This sample gives some 500,000 distinct CDR3 sequences in total; roughly 9.5% of them show up just once. Under 3% of the sample rests with the top ten. This sample was also put to use in a study of yellow fever vaccine responses in identical twins.

Material: PBMCs. All receptors derive from a woman under 30 in good health.

The rearrangement links TRBV7-9 to TRBJ2-7; D is unclear. The CDR3 extends over 14 amino acids. Trimming cost V 5 bases and J 0 bases, with 11 bases left between them. CDR1 is SEHNR, CDR2 FQNEAQ, per germline (reference sequence). CDR3 protein: CASSQDTYSYEQYF. The CDR3 DNA follows: TGTGCCAGCAGCCAAGACACCTACTCCTACGAGCAGTACTTC.

V and J are TRBV3-1 and TRBJ2-1; 8 nucleotides match TRBD1. Germline trimming cut 4 bases from V and 4 bases from J; bases unmatched to any gene: 6. In germline, CDR1 is LGHDT, CDR2 YNNKEL (reference sequence). The CDR3 is 15 amino acids. The CDR3 DNA reads as TGTGCCAGCAGCCCCCGGGACAGGCTTTACAATGAGCAGTTCTTC. Translation: CASSPRDRLYNEQFF.

This clonotype was counted at least ten times. V usage is TRBV15 and J usage is TRBJ2-7; D is perhaps TRBD1 or TRBD2 (5 bases each). V lost 0 bases and J lost 6, with 21 bases in between. Germline values: CDR1 LNHNV, CDR2 YYDKDF (reference sequence). The CDR3 extends over 17 amino acids. Written as DNA, the CDR3 is TGTGCCACCAGCAGAGATAGGCCCCCTTACGGGACGGGCGAGCAGTACTTC. It is translated as CATSRDRPPYGTGEQYF.

This clonotype was observed a few times. J is TRBJ2-3 and V is TRBV19; D is unclear. Germline V gives CDR1 LNHDA, CDR2 SQIVND (reference sequence). Trimming took off 2 bases at V and 3 bases at J, with 9 bases between the two ends. The CDR3 is 14 amino acids. CDR3 amino acids: CASSISPATDTQYF. The CDR3 DNA sequence: TGTGCCAGTAGTATATCGCCCGCAACAGATACGCAGTATTTT.

This clonotype was detected only a few times. The rearrangement uses TRBV7-9 and TRBJ2-6; TRBD2 is a possible D gene (5 bases). Germline CDR1 and CDR2: SEHNR and FQNEAQ (reference sequence). Between the trimmed V and J ends, which lost 5 bases and 0 bases, there was a span of 11 bases. The CDR3 consists of 16 residues. The CDR3 sequence: CASSTGLPSGANVLTF. The DNA of the CDR3 is TGTGCCAGCAGCACCGGACTCCCCTCTGGGGCCAACGTCCTGACTTTC.

This clonotype was seen a few times. The chain couples TRBV2 to TRBJ2-3, with TRBD2 matching 10 bases. The length of the CDR3 is 16 residues. Germline V CDR1 and CDR2: SNHLY, FYNNEI. With 8 bases clipped from V and 2 bases from J, the junction kept 10 bases outside the gene matches. The DNA of the CDR3 is TGTGCCAGCGGGGAAGCGGGGGGGCCGAACACAGATACGCAGTATTTT. Protein product: CASGEAGGPNTDTQYF.

The chain joins TRBV7-9 to TRBJ2-3, with a possible D match to TRBD2 (5 bases). V was clipped by 3 bases and J by 7 bases, with 11 bases between them. Germline assignment: CDR1 SEHNR and CDR2 FQNEAQ (reference sequence). The CDR3 covers 13 residues. The CDR3 spells CASSLGLGNTQYF. DNA of the CDR3: TGTGCCAGCAGCTTGGGCCTCGGGAATACGCAGTATTTT.

V gene TRBV10-3 combines with J gene TRBJ1-2, with 9 nucleotides matching TRBD1. Germline trimming cut 6 bases from V and 0 bases from J; bases unmatched to any gene: 11. CDR3 length: 17 amino acids. Germline CDR1 reads ENHRY; CDR2 reads SYGVKD. CDR3 in DNA: TGTGCCATCAGAGATAAAGCCGGGACAGGGTCTAACTATGGCTACACCTTC. Translation: CAIRDKAGTGSNYGYTF.

The chain recombines TRBV7-9 with TRBJ2-7, with a weak D call TRBD2 (6 bases). V lost 2 bases to trimming and J lost 2 bases, with 13 bases between them. This CDR3 region has 15 residues. The V gene's germline CDR1 is SEHNR and CDR2 FQNEAQ (reference sequence). CDR3 region: CASSLFDGGTYEQYF. Written as DNA, the CDR3 is TGTGCCAGCAGCTTATTTGATGGGGGGACCTACGAGCAGTACTTC.

In DNA, the CDR3 is TGCGCCAGCAGCTTGCGGGGGGAACGAGATACGCAGTATTTT. Translating it yields CASSLRGERDTQYF. V and J are TRBV5-1 and TRBJ2-3; 7 bases are a match to TRBD2. V lost 1 base and J lost 5; bases outside the gene matches: 4. Germline loops: CDR1 SGHRS, CDR2 YFSETQ. This CDR3 contains 14 residues.

This clonotype was seen a few times. J is TRBJ2-1 and V is TRBV3-1; 8 bases are a match to TRBD1. The CDR3 runs to 16 residues. Germline V gives CDR1 LGHDT, CDR2 YNNKEL (reference sequence). V lost 1 base, J lost 4 bases, and 6 bases stayed unmatched. CDR3 sequence: CASSQGRDRIYNEQFF. CDR3 bases: TGTGCCAGCAGCCAAGGAAGGGACAGGATTTACAATGAGCAGTTCTTC.

This clonotype was observed at least ten times. The chain has TRBV6-1 and TRBJ2-5; either TRBD1 or TRBD2 may fit D (5 bases each). Germline CDR1 and CDR2: MNHNS and SASEGT. This CDR3 spans 14 amino acids. V lost 5 bases, J lost 2 bases, and 12 bases lay in between. The CDR3 coding sequence is TGTGCCAGCAGTCCACTCTGGGGGCAAGAGACCCAGTACTTC. Translated, it gives CASSPLWGQETQYF.

A few counts support this clonotype. This rearrangement joins TRBV5-6 to TRBJ2-1; TRBD2 aligns across 12 bases. The junction had 7 bases not matched to a gene; V was cut back by 4 bases and J by 8 bases. Looked up from germline, CDR1 is SGHDT and CDR2 is YYEEEE. This CDR3 comprises 15 residues. The chain's CDR3 is CASSPPSGGAYEQFF. In DNA, the CDR3 is TGTGCCAGCAGCCCGCCTAGCGGGGGGGCCTATGAGCAGTTCTTC.

The chain combines TRBV5-6 with TRBJ2-1; TRBD2 matches at 8 bases. From germline, CDR1 is SGHDT and CDR2 YYEEEE. V was clipped by 3 bases and J by 2 bases; unmatched bases: 10. This CDR3 comprises 17 residues. The chain's CDR3 is CASSWVRAGGPYNEQFF. For the CDR3, the DNA is TGTGCCAGCAGCTGGGTGAGGGCGGGGGGCCCCTACAATGAGCAGTTCTTC.

This clonotype was detected ten times or more. This chain connects TRBV12-3 or TRBV12-4 to TRBJ2-7; tentatively, D is TRBD1 or TRBD2 (5 bases each). The CDR3 is 15 residues long. V was shortened by 6 bases and J by 0 bases, with 15 bases between the two germline ends. The CDR3 bases are TGTGCCAGCAGGCCCATGGGGGACCGCTCCTACGAGCAGTACTTC. Protein: CASRPMGDRSYEQYF.

V gene TRBV18 combines with J gene TRBJ2-2; D remains ambiguous. CDR1 and CDR2 (germline): KGHSH, LQKENI. The CDR3 runs 15 residues. V was clipped by 5 bases and J by 2 bases, with 12 bases between them. The DNA of the CDR3 is TGTGCCAGCTCATCGACCTCTATAAACACCGGGGAGCTGTTTTTT. It translates to CASSSTSINTGELFF.

This clonotype has a count of ten or more. The chain recombines TRBV4-2 with TRBJ2-2; perhaps TRBD1 as D (5 bases). CDR3 length: 15 amino acids. Germline values: CDR1 LGHNA, CDR2 YNFKEQ. Trimming removed 2 bases at V and 3 bases at J, with 10 bases between. CDR3 sequence (DNA): TGTGCCAGCAGCCAAAAGGGGCAGGACACCGGGGAGCTGTTTTTT. Protein product: CASSQKGQDTGELFF.

The table lists this clonotype with many counts. The CDR3: CASSLFRGDYEQYF. CDR3 in DNA: TGTGCCAGCAGTTTATTCAGGGGCGACTACGAGCAGTACTTC. This chain connects TRBV27 to TRBJ2-7; possibly TRBD1 for D (6 bases). Germline V gene lookup returns CDR1 MNHEY and CDR2 SMNVEV (reference sequence). The CDR3 is made up of 14 amino acids. V lost 1 base and J 3 bases, leaving 10 bases between the germline ends.

The CDR3 bases are TGTGCCAGCAGTTTAGCGCTCGGGGACAGGACACACTACGAGCAGTACTTC. Translating it yields CASSLALGDRTHYEQYF. This chain joins TRBV12-3 or TRBV12-4 and TRBJ2-7; 8 bases line up with TRBD1. There are 17 residues in the CDR3. The J segment lost 3 bases and the V segment lost 0 bases, leaving 10 bases of the junction unmatched.

This clonotype was counted ten times or more. The chain joins TRBV12-3 or TRBV12-4 to TRBJ1-6; D remains unclear. This CDR3 is 15 amino acids long. Trimming removed 5 bases at V and 3 bases at J, with 11 bases between. The CDR3 DNA reads as TGTGCCAGCAGTAGCCGGGCCCGCTATAATTCACCCCTCCACTTT. As protein: CASSSRARYNSPLHF.

There are many counts of this clonotype. The chain employs TRBV6-5 and TRBJ2-7, with TRBD2 matching over 7 bases. CDR1 is MNHEY, CDR2 SVGAGI, per germline. The CDR3 contains 15 residues. The trim removed 0 bases at V and 2 bases at J, leaving 4 bases unmatched. Written as DNA, the CDR3 is TGTGCCAGCAGTTACTCGGCTAGCGGAGCCTACGAGCAGTACTTC. It is translated as CASSYSASGAYEQYF.

The chain employs TRBV5-6 and TRBJ2-7; 12 nucleotides match TRBD1. After removal of 3 bases from V and 5 bases from J, the junction contained 9 bases not matched to a gene. This CDR3 contains 16 residues. Germline V gene lookup returns CDR1 SGHDT and CDR2 YYEEEE. CDR3 residues: CASSYTGTGGVDEQYF. CDR3 nucleotide sequence: TGTGCCAGCAGCTATACCGGGACAGGGGGCGTGGACGAGCAGTACTTC.

The chain carries TRBV4-3 and TRBJ2-1, with D perhaps matching TRBD1 (5 bases). Germline values: CDR1 LGHNA, CDR2 YSLEER. This CDR3 is built from 16 residues. Trimming removed 0 bases at V and 2 bases at J, with 11 bases between. The CDR3 DNA sequence: TGCGCCAGCAGCCAAGAGACAGACTCACCCTACAATGAGCAGTTCTTC. Its translation is CASSQETDSPYNEQFF.

This clonotype was found many times. This sequence joins TRBV25-1 and TRBJ2-5; D may be TRBD2 (5 bases). Trimming removed 5 bases at V and 7 bases at J, with 8 bases between. Germline CDR1 is MGHDK and CDR2 is SYGVNS. The CDR3 extends over 11 amino acids. CDR3 coding DNA: TGTGCCAGCAGTTCGGGGAGGACCCAGTACTTC. This codes for CASSSGRTQYF.

CDR3 sequence (DNA): TGTGCCAGCAGTACAGGGGGCCTCGTTGGCTACACCTTC. Its translation: CASSTGGLVGYTF. The chain joins TRBV6-6 to TRBJ1-2, with 9 bases matching TRBD1. The V segment lost 5 bases and the J segment 7 bases; nucleotides outside the gene matches: 5. Germline CDR1 is MNHNY and CDR2 is SVGAGI (reference sequence). This CDR3 has 13 amino acids.